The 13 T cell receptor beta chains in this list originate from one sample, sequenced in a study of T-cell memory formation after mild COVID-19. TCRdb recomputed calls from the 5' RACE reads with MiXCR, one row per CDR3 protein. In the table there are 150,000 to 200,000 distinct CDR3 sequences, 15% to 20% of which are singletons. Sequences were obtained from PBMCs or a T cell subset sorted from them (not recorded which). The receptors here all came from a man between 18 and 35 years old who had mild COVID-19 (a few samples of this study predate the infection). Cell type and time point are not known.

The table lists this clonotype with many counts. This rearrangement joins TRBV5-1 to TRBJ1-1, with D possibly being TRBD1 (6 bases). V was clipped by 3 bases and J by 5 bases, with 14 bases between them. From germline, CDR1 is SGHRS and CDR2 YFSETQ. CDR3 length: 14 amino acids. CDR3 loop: CASSSQGYRTEAFF. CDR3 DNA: TGCGCCAGCAGCTCACAGGGTTATCGGACTGAAGCTTTCTTT.

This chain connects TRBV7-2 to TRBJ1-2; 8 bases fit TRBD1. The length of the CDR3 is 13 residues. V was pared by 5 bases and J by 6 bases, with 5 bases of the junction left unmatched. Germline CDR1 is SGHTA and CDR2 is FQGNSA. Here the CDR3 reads CASSRTTGDGYTF. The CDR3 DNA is TGTGCCAGCAGCCGTACGACAGGGGATGGCTACACCTTC.

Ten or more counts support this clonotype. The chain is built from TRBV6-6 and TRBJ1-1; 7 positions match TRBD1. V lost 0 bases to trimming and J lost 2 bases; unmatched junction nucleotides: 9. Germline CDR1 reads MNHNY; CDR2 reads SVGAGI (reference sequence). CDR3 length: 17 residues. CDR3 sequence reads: CASSYSSSGGSNTEAFF. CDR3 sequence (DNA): TGTGCCAGCAGTTACTCGAGCTCAGGGGGTAGCAACACTGAAGCTTTCTTT.

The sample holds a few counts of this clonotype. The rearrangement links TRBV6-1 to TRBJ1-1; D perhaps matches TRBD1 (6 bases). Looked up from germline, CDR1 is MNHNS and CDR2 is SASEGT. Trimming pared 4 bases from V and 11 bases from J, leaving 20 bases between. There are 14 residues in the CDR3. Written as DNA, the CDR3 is TGTGCCAGCAGTGCCACGGACAGAAGGTATGGGGCTTTCTTT. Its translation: CASSATDRRYGAFF.

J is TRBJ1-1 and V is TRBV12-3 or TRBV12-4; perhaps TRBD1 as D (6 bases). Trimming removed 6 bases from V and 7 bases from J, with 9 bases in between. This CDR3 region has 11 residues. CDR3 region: CASSGTLEAFF. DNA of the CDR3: TGTGCCAGCAGCGGGACACTTGAAGCTTTCTTT.

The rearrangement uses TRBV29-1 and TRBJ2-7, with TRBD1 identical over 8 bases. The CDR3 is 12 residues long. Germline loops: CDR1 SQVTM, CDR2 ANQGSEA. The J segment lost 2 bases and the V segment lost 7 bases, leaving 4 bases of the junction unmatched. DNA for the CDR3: TGCAGCGGGGCGGACAGGGCCTACGAGCAGTACTTC. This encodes CSGADRAYEQYF.

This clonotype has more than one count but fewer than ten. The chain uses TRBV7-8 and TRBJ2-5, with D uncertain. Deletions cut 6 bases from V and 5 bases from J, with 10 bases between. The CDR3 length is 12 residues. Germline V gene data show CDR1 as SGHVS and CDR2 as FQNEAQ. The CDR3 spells CASRSWTETQYF. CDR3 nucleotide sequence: TGTGCCAGCAGATCATGGACGGAGACCCAGTACTTC.

The CDR3 protein is CASRTTWTGGNQPQHF. Written as DNA, the CDR3 is TGTGCCAGCAGAACAACCTGGACAGGGGGCAATCAGCCCCAGCATTTT. This chain connects TRBV6-5 to TRBJ1-5, with 9 bases that match TRBD1. The CDR3 is 16 amino acids. Germline trimming cut 6 bases from V and 2 bases from J; bases unmatched to any gene: 8. Germline values: CDR1 MNHEY, CDR2 SVGAGI.

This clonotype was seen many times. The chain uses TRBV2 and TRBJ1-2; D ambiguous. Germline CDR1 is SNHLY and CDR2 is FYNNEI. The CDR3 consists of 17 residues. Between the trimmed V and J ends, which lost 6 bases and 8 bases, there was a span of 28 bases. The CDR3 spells CASSLTRITSHPWGYTF. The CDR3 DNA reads TGTGCCAGCAGCCTGACACGAATCACCTCGCACCCTTGGGGCTACACCTTC. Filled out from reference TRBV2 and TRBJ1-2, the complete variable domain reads EPEVTQTPSHQVTQMGQEVILRCVPISNHLYFYWYRQILGQKVEFLVSFYNNEISEKSEIFDDQFSVERPDGSNFTLKIRSTKLEDSAMYFCASSLTRITSHPWGYTFGSGTRLTVV.

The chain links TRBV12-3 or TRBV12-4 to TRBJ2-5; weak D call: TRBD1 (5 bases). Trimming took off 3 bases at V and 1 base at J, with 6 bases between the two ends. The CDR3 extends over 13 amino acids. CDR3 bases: TGTGCCAGCAGTTTCACAGGCCAAGAGACCCAGTACTTC. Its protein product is CASSFTGQETQYF.

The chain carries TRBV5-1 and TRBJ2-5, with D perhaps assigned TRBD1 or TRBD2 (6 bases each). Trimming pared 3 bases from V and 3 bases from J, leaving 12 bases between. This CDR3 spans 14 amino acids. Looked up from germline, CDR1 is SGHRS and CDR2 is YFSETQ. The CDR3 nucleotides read TGCGCCAGCAGCTGGGGGGCAGGAGAAGAGACCCAGTACTTC. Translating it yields CASSWGAGEETQYF.

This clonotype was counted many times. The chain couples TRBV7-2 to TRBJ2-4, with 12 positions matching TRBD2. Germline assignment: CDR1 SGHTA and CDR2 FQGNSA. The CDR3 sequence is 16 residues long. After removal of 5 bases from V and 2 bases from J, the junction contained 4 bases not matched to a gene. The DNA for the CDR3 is TGTGCCAGCAGCCTGACTAGCGGGGGCTCCAAAAACATTCAGTACTTC. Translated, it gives CASSLTSGGSKNIQYF.

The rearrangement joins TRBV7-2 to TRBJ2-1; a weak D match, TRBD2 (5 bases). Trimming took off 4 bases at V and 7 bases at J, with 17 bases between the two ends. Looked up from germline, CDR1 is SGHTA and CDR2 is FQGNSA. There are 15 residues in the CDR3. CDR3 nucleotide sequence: TGTGCCAGCAGCTCAGGACTTGTCGGAGGAAATGAGCAGTTCTTC. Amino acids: CASSSGLVGGNEQFF. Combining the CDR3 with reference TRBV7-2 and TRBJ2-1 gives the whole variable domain GAGVSQSPSNKVTEKGKDVELRCDPISGHTALYWYRQSLGQGLEFLIYFQGNSAPDKSGLPSDRFSAERTGGSVSTLTIQRTQQEDSAVYLCASSSGLVGGNEQFFGPGTRLTVL.